This TCR beta chain originates from a study of T cell responses to AZD1222 COVID-19 vaccine. Study in general: Second-dose groups at about 4 or about 12 weeks were pooled. Notes on the study in general: Donor demographics were predominantly white British with a female majority; clonal diversity may be underestimated.

V was cut by 2 bases and J by 3 bases, with 19 bases left in between. This CDR3 is 18 amino acids long. Germline V CDR1 and CDR2: MGHRA, YSYEKL. In regard to this clone: The target antigen is unknown.

Libraries were prepared by immunoSEQ multiplex PCR; TCRdb keeps only in-frame clonotypes and omits some of them. Of about 55,000 clones in the sample, around 90% are singletons; the top ten hold 3% to 4.5%. The sample consisted of peripheral blood, taken on day 0 of AZD1222 vaccination. The receptor was derived from an adult in good health. V gene TRBV4-1 combines with J gene TRBJ1-4, with D possibly TRBD1 on 6 matching bases. The CDR3 DNA sequence: TGCGCCAGCAGCCAAAGCCCCCCTAAAGGGGGGGCTAATGAAAAACTGTTTTTT. Protein sequence: CASSQSPPKGGANEKLFF.